The 8 T cell receptor beta chains below all came from one sample that was sequenced in a study of blood T cell repertoires in COVID-19. The repertoire was sequenced with immunoSEQ multiplex PCR; TCRdb's copy has only in-frame clones and lacks some. The table has about 430,000 clones, roughly nine tenths seen once; the top ten hold about 1.1%. Source material: PBMCs or T cells enriched from blood (not recorded which). The receptors come from a man aged 30 to 45 who had recovered from COVID-19.

The chain is built from TRBV19 and TRBJ2-7, with TRBD2 matching 9 bases. V dropped 6 bases and J dropped 2; count of bases not matched to a gene: 5. Germline V gene lookup returns CDR1 LNHDA and CDR2 SQIVND (reference sequence). There are 14 residues in the CDR3. CDR3 sequence (DNA): TGTGCCAGTAGGAATAGCGGGGGTGCCTACGAGCAGTACTTC. Protein: CASRNSGGAYEQYF.

This chain links TRBV10-3 with TRBJ2-1; D call uncertain. Germline V gene sequence: CDR1 ENHRY, CDR2 SYGVKD. The CDR3 runs 13 residues. Trimming shortened V by 6 bases and J by 4 bases, and 10 bases separated the two germline ends. The CDR3 loop reads CAISSEPYNEQFF. DNA for the CDR3: TGTGCCATCAGCTCAGAACCATACAATGAGCAGTTCTTC.

The chain links TRBV13 to TRBJ1-2; no reliable D call. V dropped 2 bases and J dropped 3 bases, with 7 bases sitting between them. Germline values: CDR1 PRHDT, CDR2 FYEKMQ (reference sequence). This CDR3 is built from 13 residues. Here the CDR3 reads CASSLNEDYGYTF. CDR3 bases: TGTGCCAGCAGCTTAAACGAGGACTATGGCTACACCTTC.

The chain carries TRBV10-2 and TRBJ2-7, with D possibly TRBD2 on 5 matching bases. CDR1 is WSHSY, CDR2 SAAADI, per germline. Trimming shortened V by 2 bases and J by 2 bases, and 10 bases separated the two germline ends. CDR3 size: 14 residues. CDR3 region: CASSEGSVAYEQYF. CDR3 nucleotide sequence: TGCGCCAGCAGTGAGGGTAGCGTAGCCTACGAGCAGTACTTC.

The V gene is TRBV7-8, the J gene TRBJ1-5; a possible D gene is TRBD1 (6 bases). Deletions cut 1 base from V and 7 bases from J, with 11 bases between. CDR3 length: 14 residues. Per germline, CDR1 SGHVS and CDR2 FQNEAQ. The CDR3 DNA sequence: TGTGCCAGCAGCTTAGTAGGGGGAGGGCAGCCCCAGCATTTT. This encodes CASSLVGGGQPQHF.

This chain uses TRBV7-3 with TRBJ2-7; D may be TRBD2 (6 bases). The CDR3 is 15 residues long. Germline V CDR1 and CDR2: SGHTA, FQGTGA. The ends were cut back, 0 bases at V and 9 bases at J, with 18 bases in the middle. CDR3: CASSLTGDSGRRQYF. CDR3 bases: TGTGCCAGCAGCTTAACTGGGGACTCCGGACGGCGGCAGTACTTC.

This clone was recorded once. This chain connects TRBV7-2 to TRBJ2-5; a weak D match, TRBD1 (5 bases). The ends were cut back, 5 bases at V and 5 bases at J, with 21 bases in the middle. The CDR3 length is 16 residues. CDR1 and CDR2 from the germline V gene are SGHTA and FQGNSA. The CDR3 is CASSLLDIRLMETQYF. In DNA form, the CDR3 reads TGTGCCAGCAGCCTATTGGACATCCGACTTATGGAGACCCAGTACTTC.

The chain uses TRBV10-2 and TRBJ1-4, with 8 bases identical to TRBD1. Trimming took 6 bases from V and 4 from J; bases not matched to a gene: 7. The CDR3 length is 15 residues. The germline V gene has CDR1 WSHSY and CDR2 SAAADI. The DNA of the CDR3 is TGCGCCAGCAGAGCCCAGGGGGCGAGTAATGAAAAACTGTTTTTT. This sequence encodes CASRAQGASNEKLFF.